What follows are 20 T cell receptor beta chains derived from one specimen sequenced in a study of tumor-infiltrating lymphocytes in primary liver carcinoma. RNA and DNA were co-extracted from around 20-30 mg of unsorted bulk tissue. Starting from around 500 ng of total RNA, TCR beta cDNA was produced with a primer in the constant region. Libraries of TCR beta came from three nested multiplex PCR rounds with slightly modified ARM-PCR. PCR rounds one and two used TRBV1-TRBV30 forward primers with a C-beta reverse primer for 10 cycles each. TCRdb itself ran the multiplex PCR reads through MiXCR, one entry per CDR3 protein. The sample yields 110,000 or so distinct CDR3 sequences, approximately 80% seen once. The material sequenced was liver tumor tissue from sampling region 3. As for subset: tumor region T3, left-lateral pole. These receptors were taken from a man in his forties with primary liver carcinoma and hepatitis B virus infection.

This clonotype was observed a single time. An end of the junction does not agree with germline; a read error may underlie this. The gene calls are TRBV4-3 and TRBJ1-1; D possibly corresponds to TRBD1 (5 bases). This CDR3 has 16 amino acids. Germline V gives CDR1 LGHNA, CDR2 YSLEER. CDR3 residues: CASSPVGGGMNTEASF. The CDR3 DNA reads TGTGCCAGCAGCCCTGTGGGCGGGGGAATGAACACTGAAGCTTCCTTT.

A note on this clonotype: The junction does not match germline at one end; this may be a read error. The chain combines TRBV11-3 with TRBJ2-2; a possible D gene is TRBD1 (5 bases). The CDR3 is made up of 14 amino acids. Looked up from germline, CDR1 is SGHNT and CDR2 is YENEEA. The CDR3, as DNA: TGTGCTAGCAGCAACGGACACTACACCGGGGAGCTGTTTTTT. This encodes CASSNGHYTGELFF.

In its sample, this clonotype was seen once. A junction boundary mismatches the germline segment, possibly from a read error. The chain has TRBV5-5 and TRBJ2-3, with 8 bases aligning to TRBD2. Germline CDR1 is SGHKS and CDR2 is YYEKEE (reference sequence). The CDR3 is 14 residues long. The CDR3 DNA reads TGTGCCAGCGCGGATAGCGGGAACACATATACGCAGTATTTT. Protein product: CASADSGNTYTQYF.

The rearrangement uses TRBV5-8 and TRBJ2-7; 7 positions match TRBD1. The CDR3 has 15 amino acids. Per germline, CDR1 SGHTS and CDR2 YDEGEE. V lost 2 bases, J lost 6 bases, and 11 bases stayed unmatched. This CDR3 is CASSLHGQEAFEQYF. As DNA, the CDR3 is TGTGCCAGCAGCTTACACGGACAGGAGGCCTTCGAGCAGTACTTC.

A note on this clonotype: A junction boundary mismatches the germline segment, possibly from a read error. The V call is TRBV12-3 or TRBV12-4, the J call TRBJ2-1, with D possibly matching TRBD2 (5 bases). There are 15 residues in the CDR3. CDR3 DNA sequence: TGTGGCAGCATCCTCAGCGGAGAGGGCTACAATGAGCAGTTCTTC. Its protein is CGSILSGEGYNEQFF.

Regarding this clonotype: At one of its ends the junction is not consistent with the germline gene, which may arise from a read error. The chain carries TRBV24-1 and TRBJ2-2; D is undetermined. The CDR3 sequence is 15 residues long. Germline V gene data show CDR1 as KGHDR and CDR2 as SFDVKD. The DNA of the CDR3 is TGTGTCACCAGTCATATAGGGACGAACACCGGGGAGCTGTTTTTT. Its protein product is CVTSHIGTNTGELFF.

Comment on this clonotype: This CDR3 is missing its conserved last phenylalanine or tryptophan, likely due to a read error. The chain joins TRBV12-3 or TRBV12-4 to TRBJ1-4; D is unresolved. The CDR3 has 13 residues. The chain's CDR3 is CASCLSGLEKLFY. In DNA form, the CDR3 reads TGTGCCAGCTGTTTATCTGGGTTGGAAAAACTGTTTTAT.

Regarding this clonotype: No conserved phenylalanine or tryptophan is present at the end of the CDR3, so a read error is the likely explanation. The J gene is TRBJ2-3, the V gene TRBV29-1; D may correspond to TRBD1 or TRBD2 (5 bases each). The CDR3 runs to 13 residues. Germline V gives CDR1 SQVTM, CDR2 ANQGSEA. In DNA form, the CDR3 reads TGTAGCGTTCATTGGGGGAGTACAGATACGCAGTATTCT. Protein product: CSVHWGSTDTQYS.

Notes on this clonotype: At one end, the junction sequence differs from germline, possibly due to a read error. The chain recombines TRBV4-3 with TRBJ2-5, with a weak D call TRBD2 (5 bases). There are 13 residues in the CDR3. The germline CDR1 and CDR2 sequences are LGHNA and YSLEER. The CDR3 sequence is CASNQVLMAGQYF. The CDR3 DNA is TGCGCCAGCAACCAAGTCCTAATGGCGGGCCAGTACTTC.

This clonotype occurred many times. The chain has TRBV6-5 and TRBJ1-2, with TRBD1 matching over 9 bases. The CDR3 runs 15 residues. J gave up 5 bases and V 5 bases, and 9 bases lay outside the gene matches. The germline V gene has CDR1 MNHEY and CDR2 SVGAGI. DNA of the CDR3: TGTGCCAGCAGTAAACAGGGGACAGGGCATTATGGCTACACCTTC. Translated, it gives CASSKQGTGHYGYTF.

This clonotype was detected ten times or more. The rearrangement joins TRBV28 to TRBJ1-1; the D is unclear. Germline V CDR1 and CDR2: MDHEN, SYDVKM. CDR3 length: 12 amino acids. Trimming took 2 bases from V and 5 from J, leaving 6 bases between them. The CDR3 region is CASSLRATEAFF. CDR3 in DNA: TGTGCCAGCAGTTTAAGGGCGACTGAAGCTTTCTTT.

About this clonotype itself: The junction departs from germline at one end; a sequencing error may be responsible. This chain links TRBV5-6 with TRBJ1-4, with D unclear. CDR1 is SGHDT and CDR2 is YYEEEE in the germline V gene. This CDR3 contains 18 residues. Here the CDR3 reads CASSLGWSGESNNEKLFF. CDR3 sequence (DNA): TGTGCCAGCAGCTTGGGATGGTCAGGAGAATCCAATAATGAAAAGCTGTTTTTT. Looking up the rest from reference TRBV5-6 and TRBJ1-4 gives the full variable domain: DAGVTQSPTHLIKTRGQQVTLRCSPKSGHDTVSWYQQALGQGPQFIFQYYEEEERQRGNFPDRFSGHQFPNYSSELNVNALLLGDSALYLCASSLGWSGESNNEKLFFGSGTQLSVL.

To note about this clonotype: Germline is not matched at one junction end, which may reflect a read error. V is TRBV12-3 or TRBV12-4 and J is TRBJ2-5; TRBD1 aligns across 7 bases. The CDR3 extends over 14 amino acids. The chain's CDR3 is CARVQGQSQETQYF. In DNA form, the CDR3 reads TGTGCCAGGGTTCAGGGACAGTCCCAAGAAACCCAGTACTTC.

Only a few counts were recorded for this clonotype. A read error may account for a junction end that differs from germline. The chain couples TRBV12-3 or TRBV12-4 to TRBJ1-5; D gene unclear. The CDR3 extends over 16 amino acids. The CDR3 region is CASSLTVVYSNQSQHF. In DNA, the CDR3 is TGTGCCAGCAGTTTAACCGTGGTATATAGCAATCAGTCCCAGCATTTT.

This clonotype was counted many times. Its ends do not fully match the called genes, so a read error is possible. The rearrangement joins TRBV11-2 to TRBJ2-1, with D unclear. Germline CDR1 and CDR2: SGHAT and FQNNGV. The CDR3 totals 13 residues. The CDR3 coding sequence is TGTGCCAGCAGCTTAGCTCGTAACAATGAGCGGTTCTTC. It is translated as CASSLARNNERFF.

About this clonotype itself: The germline gene is not matched at one end of the junction; a read error may be the cause. The chain joins TRBV5-6 to TRBJ2-7; weak D call: TRBD2 (5 bases). The V gene's germline CDR1 is SGHDT and CDR2 YYEEEE. The length of the CDR3 is 13 residues. The CDR3 spells CANSFGNGKEQYF. The DNA for the CDR3 is TGTGCCAACAGCTTCGGGAATGGGAAAGAGCAGTACTTC.

A note on this clonotype: A junction end diverges from the germline sequence, so it may reflect a read error. The chain is built from TRBV12-3 or TRBV12-4 and TRBJ1-5; a possible D gene is TRBD1 (6 bases). The CDR3 spans 15 residues. The CDR3 coding sequence is TGTGCCAGCAGATCCGGGCAGGGGCTGAGGCAGCTCCAGCATTTT. Protein product: CASRSGQGLRQLQHF.

To note about this clonotype: This CDR3 fails to terminate in the conserved phenylalanine or tryptophan, so it likely reflects a read error. The chain joins TRBV6-1 to TRBJ2-7; D is tentatively TRBD1 or TRBD2 (5 bases each). Trimming cost V 8 bases and J 0 bases, with 14 bases left between them. The CDR3 spans 14 residues. Looked up from germline, CDR1 is MNHNS and CDR2 is SASEGT. The CDR3 sequence is CASPRGLSSYEQYS. CDR3 in DNA: TGTGCCAGCCCCCGGGGCCTGAGCTCCTACGAGCAGTACTCC.

In its sample, this clonotype was seen many times. The chain joins TRBV5-4 to TRBJ1-5; the match to TRBD1 covers 10 bases. The trim removed 4 bases at V and 4 bases at J, leaving 5 bases unmatched. Looked up from germline, CDR1 is SGHNT and CDR2 is YYREEE (reference sequence). The CDR3 is 15 residues long. CDR3 nucleotide sequence: TGTGCCAGCAGCCCCGACAGGGGGCTGAATCAGCCCCAGCATTTT. Translated: CASSPDRGLNQPQHF.

Note on this clonotype: A read error may account for a junction end that differs from germline. This chain joins TRBV28 and TRBJ2-7; D gene unclear. The CDR3 has 13 amino acids. Germline V gives CDR1 MDHEN, CDR2 SYDVKM. The CDR3 spells CASSSSSNYEPYF. The CDR3 bases are TGTGCCAGCAGTTCGTCATCAAACTACGAGCCGTATTTC.